This T cell receptor beta chain was found in a study of low-dose radiotherapy and immunotherapy resistance in tumors. This clonotype was seen at least ten times. With TRAV- and TRBV-specific primers, first-strand cDNA was made, covering the alpha and beta chains. With a V-primer adapter and a constant-region primer, TCRs were amplified for about 20 PCR cycles. MiXCR was run by TCRdb on the reads, yielding one entry per CDR3 protein. The repertoire holds 45,000 to 75,000 distinct CDR3 sequences, with around 27% as singletons. Germline V lookup: CDR1 DFQATT, CDR2 SNEGSKA (reference sequence). This CDR3 spans 15 amino acids. V lost 5 bases and J lost 0, with 17 bases in between. Specified time point: before trial treatment.

The material was PBMCs, obtained before treatment. The V gene is TRBV20-1, the J gene TRBJ2-7, with a tentative D call TRBD2 (7 bases). The TCR sequence derives from a male donor with prostate cancer. The CDR3 bases are TGCAGTGCTCTCACGGGGGGCGGATTCTCCTACGAGCAGTACTTC. This sequence encodes CSALTGGGFSYEQYF.